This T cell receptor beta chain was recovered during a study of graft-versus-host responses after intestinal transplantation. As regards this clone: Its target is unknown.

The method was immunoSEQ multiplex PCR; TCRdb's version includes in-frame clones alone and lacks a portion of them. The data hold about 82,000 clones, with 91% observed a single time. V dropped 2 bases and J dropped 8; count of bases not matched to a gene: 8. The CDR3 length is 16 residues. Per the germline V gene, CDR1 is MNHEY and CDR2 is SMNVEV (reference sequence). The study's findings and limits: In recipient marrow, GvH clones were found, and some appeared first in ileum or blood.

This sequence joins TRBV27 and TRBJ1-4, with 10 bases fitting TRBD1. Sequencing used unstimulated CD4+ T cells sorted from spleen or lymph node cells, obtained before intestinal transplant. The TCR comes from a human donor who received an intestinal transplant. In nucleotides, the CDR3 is TGTGCCAGCAGTTTACTCTTGACAGGGGGCAACGAAAAACTGTTTTTT. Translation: CASSLLLTGGNEKLFF.